The 18 T cell receptor beta chains given below trace back to one sample, sequenced in a study of T cell repertoires in cytomegalovirus infection. TCRdb fed the reads into MiXCR, producing one record per CDR3 protein. Seen here are around 450,000 distinct CDR3 sequences, around 32% observed once, and the top ten hold roughly an eighth. Sequencing was performed on PBMCs. These receptors originate from a human donor in good health (CMV status not recorded). Some clones in this sample may be carry-over from other donors' samples.

In regard to this clonotype: A clone one base away is much larger, so this may be a read error. The chain uses TRBV7-8 and TRBJ2-1; D tentatively fits TRBD1 or TRBD2 (5 bases each). The CDR3 spans 14 residues. Trimming stripped 6 bases from V and 4 bases from J, with 13 bases between. Germline loops: CDR1 SGHVS, CDR2 FQNEAQ. The CDR3 sequence: CASRYTGAYNEQFF. CDR3 nucleotide sequence: TGTGCCAGCAGATATACCGGGGCGTACAATGAGCAGTTCTTC.

The chain joins TRBV6-5 to TRBJ1-1, with D unclear. The CDR3 sequence is 11 residues long. Trimming left V 6 bases short and J 9 bases short, with 11 bases between. Germline V gene sequence: CDR1 MNHEY, CDR2 SVGAGI. This chain's CDR3 is CASRFTNQAFF. The CDR3 bases are TGTGCCAGCAGATTCACCAATCAAGCTTTCTTT.

The chain recombines TRBV7-8 with TRBJ1-1; TRBD1 agrees at 7 bases. CDR1 and CDR2 from the germline V gene are SGHVS and FQNEAQ. The CDR3 has 15 amino acids. V shed 5 bases, J shed 3 bases, and the junction held 9 bases outside the gene matches. In DNA, the CDR3 is TGTGCCAGCAGCGAGGAAGGGGGCAGATACACTGAAGCTTTCTTT. It translates to CASSEEGGRYTEAFF.

The CDR3, as DNA: TGTGCCAGCAGTCCACCTAGTAGGGGGGCCAACGTCCTGACTTTC. It is translated as CASSPPSRGANVLTF. J is TRBJ2-6 and V is TRBV28, with D hard to call. V lost 5 bases, J lost 4 bases, and 12 bases lay in between. The CDR3 extends over 15 amino acids. In germline, CDR1 is MDHEN, CDR2 SYDVKM.

The chain employs TRBV29-1 and TRBJ2-1; D gene ambiguous. The CDR3 spans 14 residues. The V end was cut by 3 bases, the J end by 8 bases, with 17 bases between. Germline V gives CDR1 SQVTM, CDR2 ANQGSEA. The CDR3 bases are TGCAGCGTTGAGAAGGCCCTCGTTATGGATGAGCAGTTCTTC. As protein: CSVEKALVMDEQFF.

J is TRBJ2-1 and V is TRBV7-6, with 14 bases identical to TRBD2. The CDR3 length is 16 residues. V shed 5 bases and J 8 bases; nucleotides not matched to a gene: 8. Germline V gene lookup returns CDR1 SGHVS and CDR2 FNYEAQ. In nucleotides, the CDR3 is TGTGCCAGCAGCGCCAGACTAGCGGGGGGGCAAGATGAGCAGTTCTTC. As protein: CASSARLAGGQDEQFF.

This clonotype was observed a few times. V usage is TRBV5-5 and J usage is TRBJ1-2; no reliable D call. V was pared by 1 base and J by 4 bases, with 17 bases between. Germline V gene data show CDR1 as SGHKS and CDR2 as YYEKEE (reference sequence). This CDR3 has 16 amino acids. The chain's CDR3 is CASSLIAKVDPYGYTF. In DNA, the CDR3 is TGTGCCAGCAGCTTGATCGCCAAGGTCGACCCCTATGGCTACACCTTC.

This clonotype has a handful of counts. The gene calls are TRBV5-1 and TRBJ1-1; 7 bases are a match to TRBD1. Germline values: CDR1 SGHRS, CDR2 YFSETQ. Losses at the gene ends were 1 base for V and 4 bases for J; bases not matched to a gene: 7. This CDR3 is built from 15 residues. The DNA of the CDR3 is TGCGCCAGCAGCTTGCAGATGGACAGGAGCACTGAAGCTTTCTTT. Translation: CASSLQMDRSTEAFF.

This chain links TRBV5-6 with TRBJ2-7, with 7 bases fitting TRBD1. CDR3 length: 15 amino acids. Germline values: CDR1 SGHDT, CDR2 YYEEEE. With V trimmed by 3 bases and J by 0 bases, 6 bases remained unmatched. The CDR3 spells CASSYGQVISYEQYF. The CDR3 DNA follows: TGTGCCAGCAGCTACGGACAGGTGATCTCCTACGAGCAGTACTTC.

With regard to this clonotype: It is likely a read error, because the conserved phenylalanine at the end of the CDR3 is missing. The J gene is TRBJ2-5, the V gene TRBV2; D is ambiguous. The CDR3 runs 14 residues. The V gene lost 8 bases and the J gene lost 1 base, with 14 bases spanning the gap. Germline V gives CDR1 SNHLY, CDR2 FYNNEI. CDR3 nucleotide sequence: TGTGCCAGCGGCGCAATGGACGGCCAAGAGACCCAGTACTTA. It specifies CASGAMDGQETQYL.

This clonotype appeared many times. The genes are TRBV4-1 and TRBJ1-1; 7 bases agree with TRBD1. There are 16 residues in the CDR3. Trimming removed 2 bases from V and 1 base from J; junction bases left unmatched: 7. Germline lookup yields CDR1 MGHRA and CDR2 YSYEKL. The CDR3 sequence is CASSQPGGQKNTEAFF. In nucleotides, the CDR3 is TGCGCCAGCAGCCAACCAGGGGGACAAAAGAACACTGAAGCTTTCTTT.

In regard to this clonotype: This CDR3 fails to terminate in the conserved phenylalanine or tryptophan, so it likely reflects a read error. This chain uses TRBV7-2 with TRBJ2-1, with 10 bases that match TRBD2. This CDR3 spans 15 amino acids. CDR1 SGHTA and CDR2 FQGNSA come from the germline V gene. V was clipped by 7 bases and J by 6 bases; unmatched bases: 9. CDR3 nucleotide sequence: TGTGCCAGCAACCACAGCGGGGGGGCTGCCAATGAGCAGTTCTTA. It codes for CASNHSGGAANEQFL.

V usage is TRBV12-3 or TRBV12-4 and J usage is TRBJ1-3, with D uncertain. The CDR3 covers 16 residues. Trimming pared 3 bases from V and 2 bases from J, leaving 14 bases between. The CDR3: CASSLRLEKTGNTIYF. CDR3 coding DNA: TGTGCCAGCAGTTTGCGTCTCGAGAAGACTGGAAACACCATATATTTT.

This chain connects TRBV5-1 to TRBJ2-7; 12 nucleotides align to TRBD2. The CDR3 sequence is 13 residues long. V was clipped by 4 bases and J by 9 bases; unmatched bases: 5. Per germline, CDR1 SGHRS and CDR2 YFSETQ. The CDR3 DNA follows: TGCGCCAGCAGCCCTAGCGGGGGGGTAAGGCAGTACTTC. It encodes CASSPSGGVRQYF. The variable domain in full, with the rest retrieved from reference TRBV5-1 and TRBJ2-7, is KAGVTQTPRYLIKTRGQQVTLSCSPISGHRSVSWYQQTPGQGLQFLFEYFSETQRNKGNFPGRFSGRQFSNSRSEMNVSTLELGDSALYLCASSPSGGVRQYFGPGTRLTVT.

The table lists this clonotype with a few counts. The V gene is TRBV12-3 or TRBV12-4, the J gene TRBJ2-6; tentatively, D is TRBD1 (5 bases). V gave up 7 bases and J gave up 0 bases, with 16 bases separating them. The length of the CDR3 is 17 residues. Here the CDR3 DNA reads TGTGCCAGCACCTGGGGCAATTTTCACTCTGGGGCCAACGTCCTGACTTTC. Its protein is CASTWGNFHSGANVLTF.

This clonotype was recorded a few times. The V gene is TRBV15, the J gene TRBJ2-3; D unresolved. The germline V gene has CDR1 LNHNV and CDR2 YYDKDF (reference sequence). CDR3 size: 16 residues. Trimming removed 0 bases at V and 0 bases at J, with 10 bases between. CDR3 region: CATSRDQTVSTDTQYF. The CDR3 DNA reads as TGTGCCACCAGCAGAGATCAAACGGTCAGCACAGATACGCAGTATTTT. Looking up the rest from reference TRBV15 and TRBJ2-3 gives the full variable domain: DAMVIQNPRYQVTQFGKPVTLSCSQTLNHNVMYWYQQKSSQAPKLLFHYYDKDFNNEADTPDNFQSRRPNTSFCFLDIRSPGLGDTAMYLCATSRDQTVSTDTQYFGPGTRLTVL.

This clonotype was picked up a small number of times. The V and J genes are TRBV20-1 and TRBJ2-5; 8 bases are shared with TRBD1. CDR1 DFQATT and CDR2 SNEGSKA come from the germline V gene (reference sequence). CDR3 size: 13 residues. The V gene end was trimmed by 6 bases and the J gene end by 1 base; junction bases not matched to a gene: 4. CDR3 DNA sequence: TGCAGTGCCGCCAGGGGGCGCCAAGAGACCCAGTACTTC. Protein product: CSAARGRQETQYF.

This clonotype turned up a few times. The chain recombines TRBV6-6 with TRBJ1-2; TRBD1 is a possible D gene (5 bases). Trimming removed 6 bases at V and 4 bases at J, with 15 bases between. Germline V gene lookup returns CDR1 MNHNY and CDR2 SVGAGI (reference sequence). CDR3 length: 14 amino acids. The CDR3 region is CASSPRAESYGYTF. The CDR3 bases are TGTGCCAGCAGCCCCAGGGCAGAAAGCTATGGCTACACCTTC.